These 32 T cell receptor delta chains were all obtained from the same sample, sequenced in a study of gamma-delta chains in newborns, infants, children. TCRdb reanalysed the reads with CATT. Of about 6,900 delta-chain clones in the sample, under 2.5% are singletons; the top ten hold 9.5% to 13%. What was sequenced was blood. Receptors were obtained from a child who was a newborn, infant or young child, either healthy, febrile or measles-vaccinated (not recorded which).

To note about this clone: The sample holds other DNA sequences that translate to the same CDR3. The CDR3 here is CALGEPLRAFPGGYEAAQLFF. In DNA form, the CDR3 reads TGTGCTCTTGGGGAGCCCCTCCGTGCTTTCCCTGGGGGATACGAGGCAGCACAACTCTTCTTT. V and J are TRDV1 and TRDJ2, with 12 bases lining up with TRDD3. CDR1 and CDR2 (germline): TSWWSYY, QGS. The V gene end was trimmed by 3 bases and the J gene end by 6 bases; junction bases not matched to a gene: 20. There are 21 residues in the CDR3.

The table lists this clone with a few counts. A much bigger clone sits one base away, suggesting this may be a read error. Other DNA sequences in the sample encode the same CDR3. J is TRDJ3 and V is TRDV2; 12 bases are shared with TRDD3. The CDR3 has 20 residues. CDR1 GEAIGNYY and CDR2 EKD come from the germline V gene. The DNA of the CDR3 is TGCGCCTGTGACATCGACTGGGGGATACCTAGCTCCTGGGACACCCGACAGATGTTTTTC. It encodes CACDIDWGIPSSWDTRQMFF.

Remarks on this clone: Given a much more abundant clone one base away, this may be a read error. The same CDR3 can be traced to other DNA sequences in this sample. The chain couples TRDV2 to TRDJ1; possibly TRDD3 for D (6 bases). Germline CDR1 and CDR2: GEAIGNYY and EKD. The CDR3 length is 13 residues. CDR3 protein: CACDAWGGDKLIF. CDR3 coding DNA: TGCGCCTGTGACGCCTGGGGAGGCGATAAACTCATCTTT.

This clone counts as medium-sized. The rearrangement joins TRDV2 to TRDJ3; D is possibly TRDD3 (6 bases). The CDR3 sequence is 18 residues long. The germline CDR1 and CDR2 sequences are GEAIGNYY and EKD. V lost 0 bases to trimming and J lost 0 bases, with 11 bases between them. The CDR3 region has the DNA TGTGCCTGTGACACCGCGGGGGAAAGCTCCTGGGACACCCGACAGATGTTTTTC. Translated, it gives CACDTAGESSWDTRQMFF.

This clone occurred a few times. One end of the junction is discordant with germline, which a read error may explain. Other DNA sequences in the sample encode the same CDR3. The chain combines TRDV1 with TRDJ1, with TRDD3 matching over 8 bases. The CDR3 is 18 residues long. The germline CDR1 and CDR2 sequences are TSWWSYY and QGS. The CDR3: CALGVWGGIREYTDKLIF. CDR3 coding DNA: TGTGCTCTTGGGGTTTGGGGGGGGATAAGAGAGTACACAGATAAACTCATCTTT.

By share of the sample, this clone is medium-sized. J is TRDJ3 and V is TRDV2; 7 nucleotides match TRDD3. V dropped 0 bases and J dropped 0; count of bases not matched to a gene: 7. The CDR3 sequence is 19 residues long. Per germline, CDR1 GEAIGNYY and CDR2 EKD. Here the CDR3 DNA reads TGTGCCTGTGACACCGGCTGGGGGGGTAGCTCCTGGGACACCCGACAGATGTTTTTC. It specifies CACDTGWGGSSWDTRQMFF.

This clone rates as medium-sized. Other DNA variants within this sample encode the same CDR3. The chain is built from TRDV2 and TRDJ1; unclear D gene. The V gene's germline CDR1 is GEAIGNYY and CDR2 EKD. The ends were cut back, 4 bases at V and 4 bases at J, with 6 bases in the middle. The CDR3 has 11 residues. The CDR3 bases are TGTGCCTGTGAAGGTGACGATAAACTCATCTTT. Translation: CACEGDDKLIF.

The table lists this clone with a few counts. Translating this DNA gives a protein that differs at residue 13 from the TCRdb one, which belongs to a much larger clone; a read error is likely, and the protein shown is this translation. The gene calls are TRDV2 and TRDJ3; 10 bases match TRDD3. The length of the CDR3 is 19 residues. Germline loops: CDR1 GEAIGNYY, CDR2 EKD. Here the CDR3 reads CACDPGTGGFTWGTRQMFF. The CDR3 nucleotides are TGTGCCTGTGACCCCGGTACTGGGGGATTTACGTGGGGCACCCGACAGATGTTTTTC.

This clone was detected a few times. The amino acid sequence in TCRdb belongs to a much larger clone and departs from this DNA's translation at residue 16, likely a sequencing read error; the sequence shown is translated from the DNA. The gene calls are TRDV2 and TRDJ3, with 7 bases fitting TRDD3. The CDR3 has 18 residues. The germline gives CDR1 GEAIGNYY, CDR2 EKD. CDR3: CACDSKGYHSWDTRQTFF. The CDR3 nucleotides are TGTGCCTGTGACAGCAAGGGATACCACTCCTGGGACACCCGACAGACGTTTTTC.

Turning to this clone: The TCRdb protein, from a much larger clone, departs from this DNA's translation at residue 9, likely by read error; the protein shown derives from the DNA. This rearrangement joins TRDV2 to TRDJ1, with a weak D call TRDD2 (5 bases). The CDR3 is 14 amino acids. Germline V gives CDR1 GEAIGNYY, CDR2 EKD. V lost 1 base and J lost 3, with 11 bases in between. CDR3 loop: CACDTIPYADKLIF. DNA of the CDR3: TGTGCCTGTGACACGATTCCCTACGCCGATAAACTCATCTTT.

This clone qualifies as medium-sized. One junction end does not reproduce the germline sequence, and a read error may be involved. The CDR3 DNA sequence: TGTGCCTATGACCGGATCCGTACCGATAAACTCATCTTT. Its protein is CAYDRIRTDKLIF. The V call is TRDV2, the J call TRDJ1; D gene unclear. This CDR3 has 13 residues. Germline V CDR1 and CDR2: GEAIGNYY, EKD.

This clone occurred a few times. An end of the junction does not agree with germline; a read error may underlie this. J is TRDJ1 and V is TRDV2; 12 nucleotides agree with TRDD3. The V gene's germline CDR1 is GEAIGNYY and CDR2 EKD. CDR3 size: 17 residues. The chain's CDR3 is CACDTRWGIRETDKLTF. As DNA, the CDR3 is TGTGCCTGTGACACACGCTGGGGGATACGGGAGACCGATAAACTCACCTTT.

To note about this clone: A much larger clone lies a single base off, so this may be a read error. The chain recombines TRDV2 with TRDJ3, with 8 bases lining up with TRDD3. Germline CDR1 reads GEAIGNYY; CDR2 reads EKD. CDR3 length equals 21 residues. CDR3 residues: CACDTGVLGGLSSWDARQMFF. In nucleotides, the CDR3 is TGTGCCTGTGACACCGGCGTACTGGGGGGCCTTAGCTCCTGGGACGCCCGACAGATGTTTTTC.

This clone was counted between two and nine times. Given a far larger clone just one base away, this is likely a sequencing read error. The sample carries other DNA sequences with the same CDR3. The chain recombines TRDV2 with TRDJ3; TRDD3 matches 9 bases. This CDR3 is built from 21 residues. The junction had 16 bases not matched to a gene; V was cut back by 2 bases and J by 3 bases. The germline gives CDR1 GEAIGNYY, CDR2 EKD. CDR3 amino acids: CACDKVLGDTGINWDTRQMFF. In DNA form, the CDR3 reads TGTGCCTGTGACAAAGTACTGGGGGACACGGGGATAAACTGGGACACCCGACAGATGTTTTTC.

This clone appeared a few times. TCRdb records a much larger clone's protein for this DNA, with a difference at residue 12 that likely arises from a read error; the protein given is the translation of the DNA. The same CDR3 can be traced to other DNA sequences in this sample. The chain carries TRDV2 and TRDJ2; 13 nucleotides agree with TRDD3. The CDR3 consists of 20 residues. Germline V gene lookup returns CDR1 GEAIGNYY and CDR2 EKD. Trimming took 0 bases from V and 4 from J; bases not matched to a gene: 13. The CDR3 loop reads CACDTVLGDTPFRATAQLFF. The CDR3 bases are TGTGCCTGTGACACCGTACTGGGGGATACGCCATTCAGGGCGACAGCACAACTCTTCTTT.

The V and J genes are TRDV2 and TRDJ1, with a tentative D call TRDD3 (5 bases). V lost 1 base to trimming and J lost 5 bases, with 19 bases between them. This CDR3 spans 16 amino acids. Germline CDR1 is GEAIGNYY and CDR2 is EKD. CDR3 in DNA: TGTGCCTGTGACACTACTGGTGGTGCCCCTATGGATAAACTCATCTTT. It translates to CACDTTGGAPMDKLIF.

On this clone itself: This DNA's translation and the protein TCRdb lists, from a much larger clone, do not match at residue 9, likely due to a read error; the protein shown is translated from the DNA. V usage is TRDV2 and J usage is TRDJ1; 10 positions agree with TRDD3. The CDR3 loop spans 17 amino acids. The germline CDR1 and CDR2 sequences are GEAIGNYY and EKD. With 0 bases clipped from V and 3 bases from J, the junction kept 9 bases outside the gene matches. Written as DNA, the CDR3 is TGTGCCTGTGACACCGTGGGGGATACCGGGGTGGCCGATAAACTCATCTTT. The encoded protein is CACDTVGDTGVADKLIF.

This clone was detected a few times. A much larger clone lies a single base off, so this may be a read error. Distinct nucleotide sequences in the sample also encode this CDR3. The chain carries TRDV2 and TRDJ3; 7 nucleotides agree with TRDD3. The CDR3 extends over 23 amino acids. CDR1 is GEAIGNYY and CDR2 is EKD in the germline V gene. The junction had 20 bases not matched to a gene; V was cut back by 1 base and J by 0 bases. The CDR3 DNA is TGTGCCTGTGACACTGTGGGAGTTAGACCGGGGGATTCGAGCTCCTGGGACACCCGACAGATGTTTTTC. Encoded protein: CACDTVGVRPGDSSSWDTRQMFF.

A few counts support this clone. TCRdb's protein for this DNA is that of a much larger clone and differs from the translation at residue 5, likely a read error; the protein shown is the DNA translation. The chain employs TRDV2 and TRDJ3; 10 bases align to TRDD3. CDR1 and CDR2 (germline): GEAIGNYY, EKD. Losses at the gene ends were 3 bases for V and 7 bases for J; bases not matched to a gene: 5. CDR3 length equals 16 residues. The CDR3 region is CACDVLGDDDTRQMFF. Here the CDR3 DNA reads TGTGCCTGTGACGTACTGGGGGATGATGACACCCGACAGATGTTTTTC.

This clone appeared a few times. The TCRdb protein, from a much larger clone, departs from this DNA's translation at residue 10, likely by read error; the protein shown derives from the DNA. The CDR3 region is CACDTLGQHPWDTRQMFF. The CDR3 bases are TGTGCCTGTGACACCCTGGGCCAGCACCCCTGGGACACCCGACAGATGTTTTTC. The chain combines TRDV2 with TRDJ3; a weak D match, TRDD3 (5 bases). V was pared by 0 bases and J by 2 bases, with 13 bases between. Germline V lookup: CDR1 GEAIGNYY, CDR2 EKD. The CDR3 totals 18 residues.

In regard to this clone: Being one base from a much bigger clone, this may be a read error. The chain is built from TRDV3 and TRDJ1; TRDD3 aligns across 8 bases. The CDR3 covers 11 residues. Germline values: CDR1 TVYSNPD, CDR2 GDNSRS (reference sequence). The CDR3 bases are TGTGCCTCCAGGGGGATAGATAAACCCATCTTT. This codes for CASRGIDKPIF.

Note on this clone: A far larger clone is only one base removed, so a read error is likely. Other DNA variants within this sample encode the same CDR3. The chain joins TRDV2 to TRDJ3; TRDD3 matches 10 bases. The length of the CDR3 is 19 residues. Germline V lookup: CDR1 GEAIGNYY, CDR2 EKD. CDR3 DNA sequence: TGTGCTTGTGACGGAACTGGGGGATTGAGGTCCTGGGACACCCGACAGATGTTTTTC. This gives the protein CACDGTGGLRSWDTRQMFF.

A word on this clone: The protein TCRdb gives is from a much larger clone and does not agree with this DNA's translation at residue 9, likely a read error; the protein shown here comes from the DNA. V usage is TRDV2 and J usage is TRDJ3, with 10 bases matching TRDD3. The CDR3 totals 18 residues. Looked up from germline, CDR1 is GEAIGNYY and CDR2 is EKD. Trimming at V came to 1 base and at J to 1 base, leaving 3 bases not matched to a gene. The CDR3 loop reads CACDTGGYPSWDTRQMFF. The CDR3 DNA reads as TGTGCCTGTGACACTGGGGGATACCCATCCTGGGACACCCGACAGATGTTTTTC.

Comment on this clone: The mismatch at residue 16 between this DNA's translation and the TCRdb protein of a much larger clone likely reflects a read error; the protein shown is translated from the DNA. This chain joins TRDV2 and TRDJ3; TRDD3 matches at 9 bases. There are 18 residues in the CDR3. Germline V gene data show CDR1 as GEAIGNYY and CDR2 as EKD. CDR3 nucleotide sequence: TGTGCCTGTGACACCGTACTGGGGGACTCCTGGGACACCCGACAGGTGTTTTTC. Amino acids: CACDTVLGDSWDTRQVFF.

Only a few counts were recorded for this clone. CDR3 residues: CACDLLGATTWDTRQMFF. The CDR3 coding sequence is TGTGCCTGTGACTTACTGGGGGCTACCACCTGGGACACCCGACAGATGTTTTTC. The J gene is TRDJ3, the V gene TRDV2, with 8 bases that match TRDD3. CDR3 length equals 18 residues. Germline values: CDR1 GEAIGNYY, CDR2 EKD. Trimming at V came to 3 bases and at J to 2 bases, leaving 8 bases not matched to a gene.

Points on this clone: A much larger clone lies a single base off, so this may be a read error. Additional DNA sequences in this sample encode the identical CDR3. This chain links TRDV2 with TRDJ3; 11 nucleotides align to TRDD3. The CDR3 has 18 residues. The germline V gene encodes CDR1 GEAIGNYY and CDR2 EKD. DNA for the CDR3: TGTGCCTGCGACATACTGGGGGATAGCTCCTGGGACACCCGACAGATGTTTTTC. This encodes CACDILGDSSWDTRQMFF.

This clone was detected only a few times. Different DNA sequences within this sample yield the same CDR3. This chain uses TRDV2 with TRDJ3; TRDD3 might be the D (6 bases). The CDR3 covers 18 residues. Trimming took 0 bases from V and 0 from J, leaving 11 bases between them. Germline loops: CDR1 GEAIGNYY, CDR2 EKD. CDR3 residues: CACDTWGSSSWDTRQMFF. As DNA, the CDR3 is TGTGCCTGTGACACCTGGGGATCCAGCTCCTGGGACACCCGACAGATGTTTTTC.

As regards this clone: TCRdb's protein, taken from a much larger clone, differs from this DNA's translation at residue 6, likely owing to a read error; the protein displayed comes from the DNA. This sequence joins TRDV2 and TRDJ3; 8 nucleotides align to TRDD3. V shed 1 base and J 9 bases; nucleotides not matched to a gene: 4. This CDR3 has 15 amino acids. The germline gives CDR1 GEAIGNYY, CDR2 EKD. CDR3 bases: TGTGCCTGTGACACGAGGGATACGGGCACCCGACAGATGTTTTTC. Its protein is CACDTRDTGTRQMFF.

By share, this clone counts as medium-sized (0.01 to 0.1%). The chain combines TRDV2 with TRDJ3, with D hard to call. This CDR3 has 18 amino acids. Germline CDR1 GEAIGNYY, CDR2 EKD. With 0 bases removed from V and 0 bases from J, the gap between germline ends came to 11 bases. CDR3 coding DNA: TGTGCCTGTGACACCGCAGGAGTGCGCTCCTGGGACACCCGACAGATGTTTTTC. Translated, it gives CACDTAGVRSWDTRQMFF.

This clone was recorded a few times. A far bigger clonotype differs at one base, so this is likely a read error. Different DNA sequences within this sample yield the same CDR3. V gene TRDV2 combines with J gene TRDJ3; 10 bases match TRDD3. There are 16 residues in the CDR3. Germline loops: CDR1 GEAIGNYY, CDR2 EKD. The J segment lost 5 bases and the V segment lost 7 bases, leaving 7 bases of the junction unmatched. The CDR3 nucleotides read TGTGCCTGCGACGTACTGGGGGATGGGGACACCCGACAGATGTTTTTC. It specifies CACDVLGDGDTRQMFF.

Regarding this clone: A far larger clone is one nucleotide away, so this likely arose from a read error. Other DNA sequences of this sample code for an identical CDR3. The chain has TRDV2 and TRDJ3; TRDD3 matches 11 bases. Germline CDR1 is GEAIGNYY and CDR2 is EKD. CDR3 length equals 18 residues. The CDR3 DNA reads TGTGCCTGCGACACCGTACTGGGGGATACCTGGGACACCCGACAGATGTTTTTC. It yields the protein CACDTVLGDTWDTRQMFF.

In the case of this clone: A far larger clone is off by one base, so a read error is likely. Within the sample, other DNA sequences also encode this same CDR3. V is TRDV1 and J is TRDJ1, with 9 bases lining up with TRDD2. The V gene's germline CDR1 is TSWWSYY and CDR2 QGS. Germline trimming cut 3 bases from V and 0 bases from J; bases unmatched to any gene: 23. This CDR3 comprises 22 residues. This chain's CDR3 is CALGEGYPAFLRLRAHTDKLIF. In DNA form, the CDR3 reads TGTGCTCTTGGGGAGGGATACCCGGCCTTCCTACGGTTGCGAGCCCACACCGATAAACTCATCTTT.